Given below is one T cell receptor (beta chain) in context. This specimen belongs to a study of T-cell memory formation after mild COVID-19. This CDR3 has 15 amino acids. The V end lost 3 bases, the J end lost 8 bases, and 17 bases lay between the germline ends. Germline CDR1 is MGHRA and CDR2 is YSYEKL. TCRdb redid the calling of the 5' RACE reads with MiXCR, one entry per CDR3 protein. The data show 470,000 or so distinct CDR3 sequences, 15% to 25% seen once. The chain combines TRBV4-1 with TRBJ2-4; D call uncertain. This clonotype originated in an adult woman who had mild COVID-19 (a few samples of this study predate the infection). Cell type and time point are not known. The source material was PBMCs or a T cell subset sorted from them (not recorded which). CDR3 sequence (DNA): TGCGCCAGCAGCCAGATAACAGCCCCTGGAGACATTCAGTACTTC. It encodes CASSQITAPGDIQYF.